A single sample is the source of the 29 T cell receptor beta chains below, sequenced in a study of blood T cell repertoires in COVID-19. Method: immunoSEQ multiplex PCR; TCRdb's copy keeps in-frame clones and lacks some. The sample carries about 440,000 clones, 87% recorded once. Sequencing was carried out using PBMCs or T cells enriched from blood (not recorded which). Source of these receptors: a woman aged 18-29 years with acute COVID-19.

The chain uses TRBV2 and TRBJ2-7; 8 nucleotides agree with TRBD1. The CDR3 consists of 14 residues. With 8 bases clipped from V and 3 bases from J, the junction kept 9 bases outside the gene matches. Germline CDR1 SNHLY, CDR2 FYNNEI. The CDR3 here is CASQFDRGSYEQYF. The CDR3 bases are TGTGCCAGCCAATTCGACAGGGGAAGCTACGAGCAGTACTTC.

This sequence joins TRBV2 and TRBJ1-5, with D maybe TRBD1 (6 bases). The CDR3 is 15 residues long. Germline-derived CDR1 and CDR2 are SNHLY and FYNNEI. V lost 2 bases and J 10 bases, leaving 18 bases between the germline ends. The CDR3 spells CASSEMTGPKQPQHF. The CDR3, as DNA: TGTGCCAGCAGTGAAATGACAGGACCGAAGCAACCCCAGCATTTT. Drawing the rest from reference TRBV2 and TRBJ1-5, the complete variable domain is EPEVTQTPSHQVTQMGQEVILRCVPISNHLYFYWYRQILGQKVEFLVSFYNNEISEKSEIFDDQFSVERPDGSNFTLKIRSTKLEDSAMYFCASSEMTGPKQPQHFGDGTRLSIL.

The rearrangement links TRBV19 to TRBJ2-5; 8 bases are shared with TRBD2. This CDR3 is 17 amino acids long. Germline-derived CDR1 and CDR2 are LNHDA and SQIVND (reference sequence). Trimming took 1 base from V and 3 from J; bases not matched to a gene: 10. The DNA of the CDR3 is TGTGCCAGTAGTATAGTTCGGGCGGGAGGCCCTGAAGAGACCCAGTACTTC. Its translation is CASSIVRAGGPEETQYF.

This chain joins TRBV28 and TRBJ2-7; no clear D gene. V lost 2 bases and J 5 bases, leaving 13 bases between the germline ends. Germline V gene lookup returns CDR1 MDHEN and CDR2 SYDVKM. The CDR3 runs to 14 residues. CDR3 bases: TGTGCCAGCAGTTTAATTCGGCAGGTCCACGAGCAGTACTTC. Translating gives CASSLIRQVHEQYF.

In this sample, this clone turned up once. This sequence joins TRBV6-5 and TRBJ2-7; 9 nucleotides agree with TRBD1. CDR1 and CDR2 (germline): MNHEY, SVGAGI. The CDR3 contains 15 residues. After removal of 4 bases from V and 6 bases from J, the junction contained 10 bases not matched to a gene. The CDR3 DNA follows: TGTGCCAGCAGTTCATTGGGACAGGGTTTGGGCGAGCAGTACTTC. This sequence encodes CASSSLGQGLGEQYF.

This chain links TRBV7-2 with TRBJ2-5; 10 bases are shared with TRBD2. The germline V gene encodes CDR1 SGHTA and CDR2 FQGNSA. This CDR3 has 19 amino acids. With 5 bases clipped from V and 4 bases from J, the junction kept 19 bases outside the gene matches. CDR3 DNA: TGTGCCAGCAGCCCTCCTACGGCTAGCGGGAGCGCGGCAGGAGAGACCCAGTACTTC. It translates to CASSPPTASGSAAGETQYF.

The CDR3 region has the DNA TGCGCCAGCAGCCTGGTCCACTCTGGAAACACCATATATTTT. Its translation is CASSLVHSGNTIYF. The rearrangement uses TRBV5-1 and TRBJ1-3; no clear D. Trimming removed 4 bases from V and 0 bases from J, with 8 bases in between. The length of the CDR3 is 14 residues. The V gene's germline CDR1 is SGHRS and CDR2 YFSETQ.

The chain has TRBV28 and TRBJ2-7, with 10 bases lining up with TRBD1. The CDR3 loop spans 15 amino acids. With V trimmed by 6 bases and J by 6 bases, 11 bases remained unmatched. Germline values: CDR1 MDHEN, CDR2 SYDVKM. In DNA form, the CDR3 reads TGTGCCAGCAGGGTACCACCGGGGGACAGGGGCGAGCAGTACTTC. It encodes CASRVPPGDRGEQYF.

This clone was detected only once. The chain recombines TRBV11-2 with TRBJ2-7, with D uncertain. Trimming left V 1 base short and J 2 bases short, with 15 bases between. The CDR3 consists of 16 residues. CDR1 and CDR2 from the germline V gene are SGHAT and FQNNGV. CDR3 in amino acids: CASSLAFRELAYEQYF. Here the CDR3 DNA reads TGTGCCAGCAGCTTAGCTTTCCGTGAATTAGCCTACGAGCAGTACTTC.

The chain has TRBV4-1 and TRBJ2-1, with 8 bases fitting TRBD1. After removal of 4 bases from V and 5 bases from J, the junction contained 7 bases not matched to a gene. CDR1 and CDR2 from the germline V gene are MGHRA and YSYEKL. This CDR3 is built from 15 residues. The CDR3 spells CASSLLGTGDNEQFF. The DNA of the CDR3 is TGCGCCAGCAGCCTCCTCGGGACAGGAGACAATGAGCAGTTCTTC.

The genes are TRBV28 and TRBJ1-1; no firm D call. Trimming removed 5 bases at V and 1 base at J, with 11 bases between. The CDR3 runs 14 residues. Germline CDR1 MDHEN, CDR2 SYDVKM. CDR3 bases: TGTGCCAGCAGTCTAATAAAGAGGAACACTGAAGCTTTCTTT. It translates to CASSLIKRNTEAFF.

The sample holds a few counts of this clone. The V call is TRBV12-5, the J call TRBJ1-6; TRBD1 agrees at 7 bases. The CDR3 loop spans 14 amino acids. Trimming removed 7 bases from V and 10 bases from J; junction bases left unmatched: 10. Germline CDR1 LGHNT, CDR2 FRNRAP. In DNA form, the CDR3 reads TGTGCTAGTGCCGTAAAACTCAGGGGGTCACCCCTCCACTTT. Translation gives CASAVKLRGSPLHF.

V and J are TRBV4-2 and TRBJ2-3, with D perhaps matching TRBD1 (5 bases). Trimming stripped 0 bases from V and 5 bases from J, with 15 bases between. The germline V gene has CDR1 LGHNA and CDR2 YNFKEQ. The CDR3 consists of 16 residues. The CDR3 here is CASSQDVGARVDTQYF. Here the CDR3 DNA reads TGTGCCAGCAGCCAAGATGTTGGGGCCAGGGTAGATACGCAGTATTTT.

The V gene is TRBV18, the J gene TRBJ2-7; D is possibly TRBD1 (5 bases). Between the trimmed V and J ends, which lost 3 bases and 2 bases, there was a span of 14 bases. The CDR3 consists of 15 residues. The germline V gene has CDR1 KGHSH and CDR2 LQKENI. The CDR3 sequence is CASSPSQGNPYEQYF. CDR3 DNA: TGTGCCAGCTCACCGAGTCAGGGAAATCCCTACGAGCAGTACTTC.

The gene calls are TRBV15 and TRBJ1-5, with 8 bases fitting TRBD1. The CDR3 is 15 residues long. J lost 6 bases, V lost 0 bases, and 4 bases had no gene match. From germline, CDR1 is LNHNV and CDR2 YYDKDF (reference sequence). The CDR3 DNA reads TGTGCCACCAGCAGAGACAGGGGGCTAGTTCAGCCCCAGCATTTT. Its translation: CATSRDRGLVQPQHF. The full variable domain, rest sourced from reference TRBV15 and TRBJ1-5, is DAMVIQNPRYQVTQFGKPVTLSCSQTLNHNVMYWYQQKSSQAPKLLFHYYDKDFNNEADTPDNFQSRRPNTSFCFLDIRSPGLGDTAMYLCATSRDRGLVQPQHFGDGTRLSIL.

V is TRBV10-3 and J is TRBJ2-5; possibly TRBD1 for D (5 bases). Trimming took off 1 base at V and 3 bases at J, with 9 bases between the two ends. Germline V gene data show CDR1 as ENHRY and CDR2 as SYGVKD. This CDR3 comprises 14 residues. The CDR3, as DNA: TGTGCCATCAGTGAGTTCGAGACAGAAGAGACCCAGTACTTC. Translation: CAISEFETEETQYF.

The rearrangement joins TRBV27 to TRBJ2-5, with 7 positions matching TRBD2. The CDR3 length is 13 residues. Germline-derived CDR1 and CDR2 are MNHEY and SMNVEV (reference sequence). J lost 4 bases, V lost 2 bases, and 1 base had no gene match. The CDR3 DNA reads TGTGCCAGCAGTTTAGGCGGGAGAGAGACCCAGTACTTC. This sequence encodes CASSLGGRETQYF.

J is TRBJ2-2 and V is TRBV3-1 (or the pseudogene TRBV3-2), with a possible D match to TRBD1 (5 bases). The CDR3 totals 14 residues. The V gene lost 0 bases and the J gene lost 5 bases, with 7 bases spanning the gap. CDR1 and CDR2 (germline): LGHDT, YNNKEL (reference sequence). CDR3 sequence reads: CASSQDRVTGELFF. CDR3 DNA: TGTGCCAGCAGCCAAGACAGGGTAACCGGGGAGCTGTTTTTT.

V and J are TRBV5-1 and TRBJ1-4; D call uncertain. Trimming pared 0 bases from V and 8 bases from J, leaving 8 bases between. CDR3 length: 13 amino acids. Germline CDR1 SGHRS, CDR2 YFSETQ. The DNA of the CDR3 is TGCGCCAGCAGCTTGGGAACACAAGAAAAACTGTTTTTT. Its translation: CASSLGTQEKLFF. Together with reference TRBV5-1 and TRBJ1-4, the CDR3 gives the full variable domain: KAGVTQTPRYLIKTRGQQVTLSCSPISGHRSVSWYQQTPGQGLQFLFEYFSETQRNKGNFPGRFSGRQFSNSRSEMNVSTLELGDSALYLCASSLGTQEKLFFGSGTQLSVL.

The chain links TRBV9 to TRBJ2-1; TRBD2 agrees at 9 bases. CDR1 and CDR2 (germline): SGDLS, YYNGEE. CDR3 length: 16 residues. The junction had 4 bases not matched to a gene; V was cut back by 0 bases and J by 3 bases. As DNA, the CDR3 is TGTGCCAGCAGCGTAGCCGGGACTAGCAGCTACAATGAGCAGTTCTTC. This encodes CASSVAGTSSYNEQFF.

This clone was picked up one time. The chain employs TRBV5-4 and TRBJ1-1; D gene unclear. Germline V gene lookup returns CDR1 SGHNT and CDR2 YYREEE (reference sequence). The CDR3 has 14 residues. V dropped 3 bases and J dropped 1 base, with 10 bases sitting between them. The CDR3 reads CASSYSRGNTEAFF. The CDR3 DNA follows: TGTGCCAGCAGCTACTCGCGGGGGAACACTGAAGCTTTCTTT.

The V and J genes are TRBV2 and TRBJ1-5, with 7 bases aligning to TRBD1. The germline V gene encodes CDR1 SNHLY and CDR2 FYNNEI. The CDR3 has 13 residues. V lost 6 bases, J lost 6 bases, and 5 bases stayed unmatched. Written as DNA, the CDR3 is TGTGCCAGCAGCAGTACAGGGGTTCAGCCCCAGCATTTT. This encodes CASSSTGVQPQHF.

This rearrangement joins TRBV7-9 to TRBJ2-7; 10 bases are shared with TRBD2. CDR1 and CDR2 (germline): SEHNR, FQNEAQ (reference sequence). J gave up 0 bases and V 5 bases, and 4 bases lay outside the gene matches. This CDR3 is built from 15 residues. DNA for the CDR3: TGTGCCAGCAGCCGTAGCGGGGGGAGCTCCTACGAGCAGTACTTC. This translates into CASSRSGGSSYEQYF.

V and J are TRBV19 and TRBJ2-7, with 7 bases lining up with TRBD1. Germline trimming cut 5 bases from V and 3 bases from J; bases unmatched to any gene: 10. CDR3 length: 15 amino acids. Germline V gene sequence: CDR1 LNHDA, CDR2 SQIVND (reference sequence). CDR3 DNA: TGTGCCAGTAGTCTAAAGAGACAGGGAGACTACGAGCAGTACTTC. The encoded protein is CASSLKRQGDYEQYF.

This chain connects TRBV3-1 (or the pseudogene TRBV3-2) to TRBJ1-4; 9 bases match TRBD1. V was pared by 7 bases and J by 6 bases, with 6 bases of the junction left unmatched. CDR1 is LGHDT and CDR2 is YNNKEL in the germline V gene (reference sequence). This CDR3 is 14 amino acids long. As DNA, the CDR3 is TGTGCCAGCACCCGGACAGGGGAGGATGAAAAACTGTTTTTT. Amino acids: CASTRTGEDEKLFF.

The rearrangement links TRBV24-1 to TRBJ2-3, with TRBD1 matching 7 bases. Germline CDR1 KGHDR, CDR2 SFDVKD. This CDR3 spans 17 amino acids. With V trimmed by 4 bases and J by 2 bases, 11 bases remained unmatched. The CDR3 region has the DNA TGTGCCACCAGTGACGCCACCCGGGACAGCCCCACAGATACGCAGTATTTT. It yields the protein CATSDATRDSPTDTQYF.

The chain uses TRBV7-2 and TRBJ1-1; weak D call: TRBD1 (5 bases). V lost 5 bases to trimming and J lost 1 base, with 11 bases between them. Germline CDR1 is SGHTA and CDR2 is FQGNSA. The CDR3 covers 14 residues. As DNA, the CDR3 is TGTGCCAGCAGCGTAAATCAGGGGAACACTGAAGCTTTCTTT. Amino acids: CASSVNQGNTEAFF.

This clone was counted between two and nine times. The genes are TRBV20-1 and TRBJ2-5, with a weak D call TRBD1 (6 bases). Trimming removed 3 bases from V and 5 bases from J, with 10 bases in between. The CDR3 runs 12 residues. The V gene's germline CDR1 is DFQATT and CDR2 SNEGSKA (reference sequence). The CDR3 sequence is CSASWTEETQYF. CDR3 in DNA: TGCAGTGCTAGTTGGACAGAGGAGACCCAGTACTTC.

This rearrangement joins TRBV6-2 or TRBV6-3 to TRBJ1-5, with no clear D. Trimming removed 3 bases at V and 4 bases at J, with 13 bases between. The CDR3 consists of 15 residues. Looked up from germline, CDR1 is MNHEY and CDR2 is SVGEGT. CDR3 protein: CASSYAGRNNQPQHF. In DNA form, the CDR3 reads TGTGCCAGCAGTTATGCTGGCAGGAATAATCAGCCCCAGCATTTT.